This entry lists 13 T cell receptor beta chains sequenced from one sample in a study of early T cells in non-severe SARS-CoV-2 infection. One entry per CDR3 protein, called by TCRdb with MiXCR from the 5' RACE reads. Of about 40,000 distinct CDR3 sequences listed, approximately 4.8% are singletons. Input material: whole blood. These receptors originate from an adult who was a healthcare worker with PCR-confirmed SARS-CoV-2 infection or an uninfected control (not recorded which).

The CDR3 bases are TGTGCCAGCAGCCTCAGACTAGCGGGGGTCGCGAACACCGGGGAGCTGTTTTTT. Its translation: CASSLRLAGVANTGELFF. The gene calls are TRBV9 and TRBJ2-2, with 12 positions matching TRBD2. CDR1 and CDR2 (germline): SGDLS, YYNGEE. CDR3 size: 18 residues. The J segment lost 0 bases and the V segment lost 4 bases, leaving 7 bases of the junction unmatched. Full variable domain (missing parts from reference TRBV9 and TRBJ2-2): DSGVTQTPKHLITATGQRVTLRCSPRSGDLSVYWYQQSLDQGLQFLIQYYNGEERAKGNILERFSAQQFPDLHSELNLSSLELGDSALYFCASSLRLAGVANTGELFFGEGSRLTVL.

The sample holds many counts of this clonotype. This chain links TRBV7-2 with TRBJ1-2, with D hard to call. CDR3 length: 14 amino acids. The germline V gene has CDR1 SGHTA and CDR2 FQGNSA. The V and J ends lost 0 bases and 3 bases respectively, with 8 bases between them. The CDR3 DNA follows: TGTGCCAGCAGCTTAGCCGCTGCCTACTATGGCTACACCTTC. As protein: CASSLAAAYYGYTF.

At least ten counts were recorded for this clonotype. The V call is TRBV20-1, the J call TRBJ2-1, with D tentatively TRBD2 (7 bases). The V end was cut by 6 bases, the J end by 5 bases, with 14 bases between. The CDR3 runs 13 residues. Germline V gene data show CDR1 as DFQATT and CDR2 as SNEGSKA (reference sequence). The CDR3 here is CSAPQRDNNEQFF. The CDR3, as DNA: TGCAGTGCCCCTCAGCGGGACAACAATGAGCAGTTCTTC.

This clonotype was recorded many times. The genes are TRBV10-3 and TRBJ1-5, with a weak D call TRBD1 (5 bases). The germline V gene has CDR1 ENHRY and CDR2 SYGVKD. Trimming removed 5 bases from V and 0 bases from J, with 14 bases in between. The CDR3 contains 16 residues. The CDR3 region has the DNA TGTGCCATCAGTCTCCAGGGTCCCGATAGCAATCAGCCCCAGCATTTT. Translated, it gives CAISLQGPDSNQPQHF.

This clonotype has ten or more counts. The genes are TRBV20-1 and TRBJ2-3; D possibly corresponds to TRBD1 (5 bases). Trimming cost V 0 bases and J 2 bases, with 12 bases left between them. The germline gives CDR1 DFQATT, CDR2 SNEGSKA (reference sequence). The CDR3 extends over 15 amino acids. The CDR3 nucleotides are TGCAGTGCTAGAGATTGGGGCGGCTACACAGATACGCAGTATTTT. Its translation: CSARDWGGYTDTQYF.

The sample holds a few counts of this clonotype. The rearrangement uses TRBV20-1 and TRBJ1-5, with unresolved D. CDR3 length equals 12 residues. Germline CDR1 reads DFQATT; CDR2 reads SNEGSKA (reference sequence). Trimming pared 6 bases from V and 4 bases from J, leaving 10 bases between. The CDR3 nucleotides read TGCAGTGCAACCAGCGGAAATCAGCCCCAGCATTTT. It yields the protein CSATSGNQPQHF.

In this sample, this clonotype is medium-sized. The chain couples TRBV2 to TRBJ2-1; D perhaps matches TRBD1 (8 bases). The CDR3 loop spans 15 amino acids. V was trimmed by 1 base and J by 7 bases, leaving 14 bases between them. CDR1 and CDR2 from the germline V gene are SNHLY and FYNNEI. The CDR3 protein is CASSEVQGGNNEQFF. For the CDR3, the DNA is TGTGCCAGCAGTGAAGTACAGGGGGGGAATAATGAGCAGTTCTTC. Using reference TRBV2 and TRBJ2-1 for the parts outside the CDR3, the full variable domain is EPEVTQTPSHQVTQMGQEVILRCVPISNHLYFYWYRQILGQKVEFLVSFYNNEISEKSEIFDDQFSVERPDGSNFTLKIRSTKLEDSAMYFCASSEVQGGNNEQFFGPGTRLTVL.

This clonotype was counted many times. This sequence joins TRBV27 and TRBJ2-7; weak D call: TRBD2 (5 bases). This CDR3 contains 18 residues. Germline-derived CDR1 and CDR2 are MNHEY and SMNVEV (reference sequence). V lost 4 bases to trimming and J lost 9 bases, with 31 bases between them. The CDR3 DNA follows: TGTGCCAGCAGTTCTCTCCCTATGAGGGCTTTCGGCTTGCTTGGGCAGTACTTC. This encodes CASSSLPMRAFGLLGQYF.

By proportion, this clonotype is medium-sized (0.01 to 0.1%). V is TRBV20-1 and J is TRBJ1-2, with D perhaps TRBD1 (5 bases). This CDR3 contains 13 residues. Germline V gene sequence: CDR1 DFQATT, CDR2 SNEGSKA (reference sequence). The V end was cut by 6 bases, the J end by 2 bases, with 13 bases between. The CDR3 sequence is CSARGEGNYGYTF. CDR3 nucleotide sequence: TGCAGTGCCCGAGGCGAGGGGAACTATGGCTACACCTTC.

J is TRBJ2-3 and V is TRBV7-8; no reliable D call. Germline-derived CDR1 and CDR2 are SGHVS and FQNEAQ. Between the trimmed V and J ends, which lost 6 bases and 2 bases, there was a span of 9 bases. CDR3 length: 13 amino acids. The CDR3 sequence is CASRRIPTDTQYF. The CDR3 DNA reads TGTGCCAGCAGACGAATCCCCACAGATACGCAGTATTTT.

The chain recombines TRBV7-9 with TRBJ2-6; D is unclear. Trimming removed 9 bases at V and 4 bases at J, with 10 bases between. Germline V gene lookup returns CDR1 SEHNR and CDR2 FQNEAQ (reference sequence). CDR3 length: 13 residues. The CDR3 reads CASPGGGANVLTF. The CDR3 DNA reads TGTGCCAGTCCCGGTGGAGGGGCCAACGTCCTGACTTTC.

Many counts were recorded for this clonotype. The V and J genes are TRBV29-1 and TRBJ1-4, with D maybe TRBD1 (6 bases). Germline V gene lookup returns CDR1 SQVTM and CDR2 ANQGSEA. This CDR3 spans 14 amino acids. V dropped 7 bases and J dropped 2 bases, with 14 bases sitting between them. CDR3 in DNA: TGCAGCGCCGTACCAGGGGCTACTAATGAAAAACTGTTTTTT. Protein: CSAVPGATNEKLFF. The whole variable domain, filled in from reference TRBV29-1 and TRBJ1-4, reads SAVISQKPSRDICQRGTSLTIQCQVDSQVTMMFWYRQQPGQSLTLIATANQGSEATYESGFVIDKFPISRPNLTFSTLTVSNMSPEDSSIYLCSAVPGATNEKLFFGSGTQLSVL.

This clonotype was observed a handful of times. This rearrangement joins TRBV7-9 to TRBJ2-3; 14 positions agree with TRBD2. CDR1 and CDR2 from the germline V gene are SEHNR and FQNEAQ (reference sequence). This CDR3 region has 16 residues. V lost 3 bases and J lost 5; bases outside the gene matches: 4. The CDR3: CASSLGLAGAVDTQYF. The DNA for the CDR3 is TGTGCCAGCAGCTTGGGACTAGCGGGGGCGGTAGATACGCAGTATTTT.